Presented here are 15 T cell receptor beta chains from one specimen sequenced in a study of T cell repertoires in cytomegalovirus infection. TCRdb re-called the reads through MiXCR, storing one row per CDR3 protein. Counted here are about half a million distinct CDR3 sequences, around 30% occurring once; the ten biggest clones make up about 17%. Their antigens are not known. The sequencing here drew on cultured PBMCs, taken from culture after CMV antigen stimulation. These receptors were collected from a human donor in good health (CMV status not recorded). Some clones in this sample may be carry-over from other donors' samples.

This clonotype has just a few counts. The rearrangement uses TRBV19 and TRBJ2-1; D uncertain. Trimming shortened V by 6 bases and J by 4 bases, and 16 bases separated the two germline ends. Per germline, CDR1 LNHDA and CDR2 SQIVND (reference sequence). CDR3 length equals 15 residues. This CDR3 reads CASRSTQRPYNEQFF. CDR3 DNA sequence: TGTGCCAGTAGGTCGACCCAGAGACCGTACAATGAGCAGTTCTTC.

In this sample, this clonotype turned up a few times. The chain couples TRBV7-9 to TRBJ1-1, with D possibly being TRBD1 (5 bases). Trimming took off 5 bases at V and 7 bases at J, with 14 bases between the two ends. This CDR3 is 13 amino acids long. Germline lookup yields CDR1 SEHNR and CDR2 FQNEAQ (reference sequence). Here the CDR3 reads CASSPPGTDEAFF. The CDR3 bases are TGTGCCAGCAGCCCTCCGGGGACGGATGAAGCTTTCTTT.

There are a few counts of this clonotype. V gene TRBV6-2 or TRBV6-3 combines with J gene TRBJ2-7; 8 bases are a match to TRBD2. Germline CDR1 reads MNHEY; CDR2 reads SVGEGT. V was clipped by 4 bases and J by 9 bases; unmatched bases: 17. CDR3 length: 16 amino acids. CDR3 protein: CASSSGTRGNLRGQYV. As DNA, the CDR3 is TGTGCCAGCAGTTCCGGGACTAGAGGGAACCTACGAGGGCAGTACGTC.

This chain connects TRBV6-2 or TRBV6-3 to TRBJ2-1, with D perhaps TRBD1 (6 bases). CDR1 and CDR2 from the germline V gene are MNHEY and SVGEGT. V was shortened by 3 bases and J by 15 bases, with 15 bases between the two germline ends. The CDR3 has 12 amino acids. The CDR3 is CASSYGGQGSFF. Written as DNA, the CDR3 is TGTGCCAGCAGTTATGGTGGGCAGGGGTCGTTCTTC.

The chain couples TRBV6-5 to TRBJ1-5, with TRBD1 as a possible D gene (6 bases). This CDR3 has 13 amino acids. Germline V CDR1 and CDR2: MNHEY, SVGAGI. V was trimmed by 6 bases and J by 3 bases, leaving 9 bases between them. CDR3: CASRWGLNQPQHF. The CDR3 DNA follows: TGTGCCAGCAGGTGGGGGCTCAATCAGCCCCAGCATTTT.

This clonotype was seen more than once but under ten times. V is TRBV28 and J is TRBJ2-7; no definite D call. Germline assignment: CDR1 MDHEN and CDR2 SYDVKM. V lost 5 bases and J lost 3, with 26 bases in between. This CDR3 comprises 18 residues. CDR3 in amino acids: CASSTLGSWSNRHYEQYF. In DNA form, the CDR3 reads TGTGCCAGCAGTACTCTCGGGTCCTGGAGCAACCGTCACTACGAGCAGTACTTC.

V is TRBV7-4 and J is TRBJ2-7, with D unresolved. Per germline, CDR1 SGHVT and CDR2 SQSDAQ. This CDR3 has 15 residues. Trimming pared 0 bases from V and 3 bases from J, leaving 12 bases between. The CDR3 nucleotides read TGTGCCAGCAGCTTAGCCCACTCACTTGGCTACGAGCAGTACTTC. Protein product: CASSLAHSLGYEQYF.

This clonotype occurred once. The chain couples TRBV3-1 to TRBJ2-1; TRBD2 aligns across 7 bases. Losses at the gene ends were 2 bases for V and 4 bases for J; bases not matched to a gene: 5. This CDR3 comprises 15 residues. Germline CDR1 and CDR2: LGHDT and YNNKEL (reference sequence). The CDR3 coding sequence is TGTGCCAGCAGCCAATTTTCTAGCGGTTACAATGAGCAGTTCTTC. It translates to CASSQFSSGYNEQFF.

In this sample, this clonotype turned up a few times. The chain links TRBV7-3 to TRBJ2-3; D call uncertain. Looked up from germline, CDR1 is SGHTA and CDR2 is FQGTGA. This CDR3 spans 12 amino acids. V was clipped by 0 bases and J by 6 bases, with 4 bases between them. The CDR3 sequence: CASSLTVDTQYF. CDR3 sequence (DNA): TGTGCCAGCAGCTTAACGGTTGATACGCAGTATTTT.

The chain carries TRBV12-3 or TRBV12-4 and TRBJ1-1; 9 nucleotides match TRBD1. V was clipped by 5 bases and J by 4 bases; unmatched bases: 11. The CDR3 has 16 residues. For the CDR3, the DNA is TGTGCCAGCAGTAATAGGGACAGGGTTTTGGGCACTGAAGCTTTCTTT. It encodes CASSNRDRVLGTEAFF.

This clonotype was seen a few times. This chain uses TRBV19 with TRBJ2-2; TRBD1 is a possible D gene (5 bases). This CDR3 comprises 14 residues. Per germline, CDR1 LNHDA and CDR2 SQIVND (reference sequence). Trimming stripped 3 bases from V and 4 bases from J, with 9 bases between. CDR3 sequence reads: CASSMRQGTGELFF. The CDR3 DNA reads TGTGCCAGTAGTATGAGGCAGGGCACCGGGGAGCTGTTTTTT.

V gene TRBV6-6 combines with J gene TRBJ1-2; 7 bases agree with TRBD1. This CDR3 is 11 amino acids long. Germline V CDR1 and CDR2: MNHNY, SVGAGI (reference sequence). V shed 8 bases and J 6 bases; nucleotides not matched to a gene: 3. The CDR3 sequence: CASRDRDGYTF. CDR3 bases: TGTGCCAGCCGGGACAGAGATGGCTACACCTTC.

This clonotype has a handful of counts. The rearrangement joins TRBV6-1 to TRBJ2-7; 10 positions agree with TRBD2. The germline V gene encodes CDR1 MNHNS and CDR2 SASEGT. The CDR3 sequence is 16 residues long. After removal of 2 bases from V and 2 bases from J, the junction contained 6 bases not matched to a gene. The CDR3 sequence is CASSESLAGAAYEQYF. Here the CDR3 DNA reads TGTGCCAGCAGTGAATCCCTAGCGGGAGCTGCCTACGAGCAGTACTTC.

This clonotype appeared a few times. CDR3 residues: CASNSPRELFF. CDR3 coding DNA: TGTGCCAGCAACTCCCCCCGGGAGCTGTTTTTT. V usage is TRBV6-6 and J usage is TRBJ2-2; the D is unclear. Germline V gene sequence: CDR1 MNHNY, CDR2 SVGAGI (reference sequence). The CDR3 is 11 amino acids. Trimming took 7 bases from V and 9 from J, leaving 9 bases between them.

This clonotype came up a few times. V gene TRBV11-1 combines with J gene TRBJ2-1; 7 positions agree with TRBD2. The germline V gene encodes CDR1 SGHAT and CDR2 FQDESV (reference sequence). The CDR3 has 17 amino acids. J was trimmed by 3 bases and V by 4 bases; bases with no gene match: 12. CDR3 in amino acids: CASSSVQFSGHYNEQFF. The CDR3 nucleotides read TGTGCCAGCAGCTCCGTACAGTTTAGCGGGCACTACAATGAGCAGTTCTTC.